Listed below are T cell receptor beta chains from one sample, sequenced in a study of post-analysis software for immune sequencing data. TCRdb fed the PCR reads into MiXCR, producing one record per CDR3 protein. The sample holds 500,000 to 600,000 distinct CDR3 sequences; roughly 40% are singletons and the top ten take around 1.7%. Sequenced sample: blood. The receptors here all came from a girl between 10 and 17 years old with multiple sclerosis. CDR3s include the opening cysteine and the closing phenylalanine or tryptophan. D genes are given only for firm matches. Size values are once, few and many counts, or a class for expanded clones, and some rows have none.

J gene | clone size | D gene | V gene | CDR3 protein | CDR3 DNA
TRBJ2-5 | - | TRBD2 | TRBV4-2 | CANSARTSGGQETQYF | TGTGCCAACAGCGCCCGGACTAGCGGGGGCCAAGAGACCCAGTACTTC
TRBJ2-4 | few | TRBD1 | TRBV3-1 | CASSPQGRKNIQYF | TGTGCCAGCAGCCCACAGGGGCGGAAAAACATTCAGTACTTC
TRBJ2-3 | - | - | TRBV12-3/TRBV12-4 | CASTAGGTDTQYF | TGTGCCAGTACGGCAGGGGGGACAGATACGCAGTATTTT
TRBJ2-1 | few | TRBD2 | TRBV29-1 | CSAILAGGPGEQFF | TGCAGTGCTATACTAGCGGGAGGGCCAGGTGAGCAGTTCTTC
TRBJ2-7 | few | TRBD1 | TRBV5-6 | CASSRPTGPSYEQYF | TGTGCCAGCAGCCGACCGACAGGGCCCTCCTACGAGCAGTACTTC
TRBJ2-1 | once | - | TRBV10-3 | CAISAGSQSYNEQFF | TGTGCCATCAGTGCCGGGAGTCAGTCCTACAATGAACAGTTCTTC
TRBJ2-5 | - | - | TRBV10-3 | CAISADRSGTQYF | TGTGCCATCAGCGCGGACCGGAGCGGGACCCAGTACTTC
TRBJ2-2 | few | TRBD2 | TRBV20-1 | CSVAGTSGNTGELFF | TGCAGTGTTGCCGGGACTAGCGGTAACACCGGGGAGCTGTTTTTT
TRBJ1-2 | - | - | TRBV7-9 | CASSPRGQSSAYGYTF | TGTGCCAGCAGCCCCCGCGGACAGTCTTCTGCCTATGGCTACACCTTC
TRBJ2-4 | - | TRBD1 | TRBV5-1 | CASSLQGAGGNIQYF | TGCGCCAGCAGCTTGCAGGGGGCTGGGGGAAACATTCAGTACTTC
TRBJ2-5 | - | - | TRBV5-1 | CANSLEGTPIETQYF | TGCGCCAACAGCTTGGAAGGGACGCCAATAGAGACCCAGTACTTC
TRBJ2-3 | few | TRBD2 | TRBV10-3 | CAIRETSGGTDTQYF | TGTGCCATCAGGGAGACTAGCGGGGGTACAGATACGCAGTATTTT
TRBJ2-1 | few | - | TRBV14 | CASSEGLTRGDNEQFF | TGTGCCAGCAGCGAGGGACTCACTCGAGGGGACAATGAGCAGTTCTTC
TRBJ2-3 | - | TRBD2 | TRBV7-9 | CASSSARLAVLGGTQYF | TGTGCCAGCAGTTCAGCCCGACTAGCGGTACTGGGGGGTACGCAGTATTTT
TRBJ2-5 | few | TRBD1 | TRBV28 | CASSPPFRDSIKETQYF | TGTGCCAGCAGCCCCCCGTTCAGGGACAGTATTAAAGAGACCCAGTACTTC